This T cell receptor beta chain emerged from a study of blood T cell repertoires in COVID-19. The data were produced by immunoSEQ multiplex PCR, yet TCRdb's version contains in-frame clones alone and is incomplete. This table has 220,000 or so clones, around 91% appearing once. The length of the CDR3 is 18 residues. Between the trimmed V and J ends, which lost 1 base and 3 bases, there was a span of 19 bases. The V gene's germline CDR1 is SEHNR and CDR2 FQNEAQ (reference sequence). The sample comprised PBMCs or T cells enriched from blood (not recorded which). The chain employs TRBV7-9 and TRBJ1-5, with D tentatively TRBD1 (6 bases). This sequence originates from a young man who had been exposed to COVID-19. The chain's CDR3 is CASSLGPTGTNSNQPQHF. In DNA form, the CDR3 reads TGTGCCAGCAGCTTAGGCCCCACAGGGACCAATTCCAATCAGCCCCAGCATTTT.